These 2 T cell receptor beta chains were sequenced from one sample in a study of cytomegalovirus exposure and HLA in healthy donors. Both 60 Vbeta primers and 13 Jbeta primers went into the PCR. Clones were sequenced by immunoSEQ multiplex PCR, and TCRdb holds only the in-frame ones, with some missing. The sample lists approximately 110,000 clones, roughly 81% occurring once. The sample taken for sequencing was PBMCs. Every receptor here comes from a woman aged 30 to 39 in good health and CMV-seronegative.

This clone was recorded only once. The V call is TRBV27, the J call TRBJ2-7; 11 bases align to TRBD2. The CDR3 totals 15 residues. Germline CDR1 reads MNHEY; CDR2 reads SMNVEV (reference sequence). The ends lost 2 bases at V and 3 bases at J; junction bases unmatched: 3. The CDR3 protein is CASSLGTSGIYEQYF. The CDR3, as DNA: TGTGCCAGCAGTTTAGGGACTAGCGGTATCTACGAGCAGTACTTC.

This sequence joins TRBV11-2 and TRBJ2-7; no clear D. CDR1 is SGHAT and CDR2 is FQNNGV in the germline V gene. The V and J ends lost 3 bases and 7 bases respectively, with 16 bases between them. CDR3 length equals 14 residues. Here the CDR3 DNA reads TGTGCCAGCAGCTTCCACATCTTTGAAAAGGAGCAGTACTTC. Protein sequence: CASSFHIFEKEQYF.